This T cell receptor (beta chain) stems from a study of regulatory T cells in long-lasting Graves disease. The V gene end was trimmed by 3 bases and the J gene end by 7 bases; junction bases not matched to a gene: 11. The CDR3 has 17 residues. From germline, CDR1 is MNHEY and CDR2 SMNVEV (reference sequence). Libraries of TCR beta came from iRepertoire HTBI primers plus Arm-PCR of CDR3 regions. From the multiplex PCR reads, TCRdb called clonotypes with MiXCR, one entry per CDR3 protein. In the table there are 400,000 to 500,000 distinct CDR3 sequences, around 16% of which are singletons. This clonotype was seen ten or more times. Regarding time point: newly diagnosed GD, antithyroid drugs for less than 3 months. There was RNA extracted from PBMCs, and the TCR library was made from it. The patient group derived from an endocrinology department in Xi'an, China. This sample also appeared in a second study, on T cells in Graves' hyperthyroidism and ophthalmopathy. That paper adds: First-round RT-PCR of the TCR CDR3 relied on the HTBI primer set.

The chain carries TRBV27 and TRBJ1-6; 8 bases agree with TRBD1. The specimen was peripheral blood mononuclear cells (PBMCs), collected at new diagnosis, from a patient treated with antithyroid drugs. This sequence was found in a woman in her thirties or forties with Graves disease. CDR3 coding DNA: TGTGCCAGCAGTTTCTCACCGCACACAGGGGGAAATTCACCCCTCCACTTT. This translates into CASSFSPHTGGNSPLHF.